Presented here are 18 T cell receptor beta chains from one specimen sequenced in a study of blood T cell repertoires in COVID-19. Here immunoSEQ multiplex PCR was the method, and the copy in TCRdb shows in-frame clones only, minus some. Seen here are around 87,000 clones, 85% to 90% observed once, and the top ten hold approximately 1.6%. The sample taken for sequencing was peripheral blood. These receptors were taken from a human donor with active COVID-19. The donor label of this sample is uncertain.

The rearrangement uses TRBV15 and TRBJ1-6; D not resolved. Germline V gives CDR1 LNHNV, CDR2 YYDKDF (reference sequence). Trimming cost V 0 bases and J 7 bases, with 10 bases left between them. This CDR3 spans 15 amino acids. The CDR3 region has the DNA TGTGCCACCAGCAGAGATAGAGGGATGAATTCACCCCTCCACTTT. Protein sequence: CATSRDRGMNSPLHF.

CDR3 region: CASSLDGAQNYGYTF. The DNA of the CDR3 is TGTGCCAGCAGCTTAGACGGAGCTCAGAACTATGGCTACACCTTC. V usage is TRBV7-2 and J usage is TRBJ1-2, with D unresolved. Germline V gene sequence: CDR1 SGHTA, CDR2 FQGNSA. The V gene lost 1 base and the J gene lost 2 bases, with 11 bases spanning the gap. The CDR3 sequence is 15 residues long.

This rearrangement joins TRBV18 to TRBJ2-7, with 7 bases that match TRBD1. Germline values: CDR1 KGHSH, CDR2 LQKENI. The CDR3 consists of 17 residues. Trimming at V came to 2 bases and at J to 3 bases, leaving 13 bases not matched to a gene. The CDR3: CASSPDYLGQSNYEQYF. CDR3 nucleotides: TGTGCCAGCTCACCAGACTATCTGGGACAGAGCAACTACGAGCAGTACTTC.

In its sample, this clone was seen once. This chain links TRBV29-1 with TRBJ2-3, with a weak D call TRBD2 (5 bases). V lost 1 base to trimming and J lost 1 base, with 12 bases between them. The CDR3 totals 15 residues. The germline V gene encodes CDR1 SQVTM and CDR2 ANQGSEA. The CDR3 loop is CSVEGGEGGTDTQYF. CDR3 nucleotide sequence: TGCAGCGTTGAAGGAGGAGAGGGCGGCACAGATACGCAGTATTTT.

The CDR3, as DNA: TGCGCCAGCAGCTTCTCGGGACAGGGAAGGACTGAAGCTTTCTTT. Residues: CASSFSGQGRTEAFF. V and J are TRBV5-1 and TRBJ1-1, with 9 nucleotides matching TRBD1. V shed 2 bases and J 5 bases; nucleotides not matched to a gene: 7. The CDR3 has 15 residues. CDR1 and CDR2 from the germline V gene are SGHRS and YFSETQ.

The sample holds one count of this clone. The chain joins TRBV4-1 to TRBJ2-7; D is undetermined. V was cut by 8 bases and J by 4 bases, with 15 bases left in between. CDR1 is MGHRA, CDR2 YSYEKL, per germline. The CDR3 sequence is 13 residues long. DNA for the CDR3: TGCGCCAGCTCGGTCGGAGTTCGATACGAGCAGTACTTC. Protein: CASSVGVRYEQYF.

The chain links TRBV5-5 to TRBJ2-4; tentatively, D is TRBD2 (5 bases). V was shortened by 0 bases and J by 0 bases, with 10 bases between the two germline ends. The CDR3 has 16 amino acids. CDR1 SGHKS and CDR2 YYEKEE come from the germline V gene (reference sequence). CDR3 amino acids: CASSLVSGLAKNIQYF. CDR3 bases: TGTGCCAGCAGCTTGGTATCGGGATTAGCCAAAAACATTCAGTACTTC.

The CDR3 coding sequence is TGTGCCAGCACCAGAGGAAATGGCTACACCTTC. The encoded protein is CASTRGNGYTF. The V call is TRBV14, the J call TRBJ1-2; D is unresolved. Germline V gene sequence: CDR1 SGHDN, CDR2 FVKESK. The V end was cut by 7 bases, the J end by 6 bases, with 9 bases between. There are 11 residues in the CDR3.

V is TRBV18 and J is TRBJ1-5; unclear D gene. The ends were cut back, 2 bases at V and 2 bases at J, with 10 bases in the middle. Germline CDR1 KGHSH, CDR2 LQKENI. This CDR3 has 15 amino acids. The DNA of the CDR3 is TGTGCCAGCTCACCAGCAGGATTTGGCAATCAGCCCCAGCATTTT. Its translation is CASSPAGFGNQPQHF.

The gene calls are TRBV5-4 and TRBJ1-1, with a tentative D call TRBD1 (5 bases). V lost 3 bases and J lost 0, with 15 bases in between. The CDR3 consists of 16 residues. From germline, CDR1 is SGHNT and CDR2 YYREEE (reference sequence). CDR3 residues: CASSSLVGAVNTEAFF. CDR3 nucleotides: TGTGCCAGCAGCTCCTTGGTAGGGGCCGTGAACACTGAAGCTTTCTTT.

The chain is built from TRBV10-2 and TRBJ1-1; 8 bases agree with TRBD1. The germline V gene encodes CDR1 WSHSY and CDR2 SAAADI. The CDR3 has 15 amino acids. Unmatched junction bases numbered 7, after V lost 2 bases and J lost 5 bases. The DNA of the CDR3 is TGCGCCAGCAGTGAGGCAAAACAGGGGGTAACTGAAGCTTTCTTT. This translates into CASSEAKQGVTEAFF.

The chain employs TRBV7-2 and TRBJ1-1; TRBD1 matches at 8 bases. With V trimmed by 5 bases and J by 7 bases, 15 bases remained unmatched. This CDR3 has 16 residues. Germline V CDR1 and CDR2: SGHTA, FQGNSA. The CDR3 coding sequence is TGTGCCAGCAGCACAGGACAGGGTGGGACTACAGATGAAGCTTTCTTT. Translation gives CASSTGQGGTTDEAFF.

V usage is TRBV11-2 and J usage is TRBJ2-2; TRBD1 matches at 7 bases. V trimming: 5 bases; J trimming: 3 bases; junction bases outside the gene matches: 6. Germline CDR1 reads SGHAT; CDR2 reads FQNNGV. The CDR3 contains 15 residues. Written as DNA, the CDR3 is TGTGCCAGCAGCCTGAGGGACAGAGACACCGGGGAGCTGTTTTTT. Translation: CASSLRDRDTGELFF.

The chain recombines TRBV5-1 with TRBJ1-5; no definite D call. This CDR3 contains 13 residues. The germline V gene has CDR1 SGHRS and CDR2 YFSETQ. V was clipped by 0 bases and J by 5 bases, with 6 bases between them. Written as DNA, the CDR3 is TGCGCCAGCAGCTTGGGGCTCCATCAGCCCCAGCATTTT. Residues: CASSLGLHQPQHF.

The CDR3 DNA sequence: TGTGCCAGCAGCTTCACAGGGCGCGAGCAGTACTTC. Translating gives CASSFTGREQYF. The chain carries TRBV5-4 and TRBJ2-7, with D perhaps TRBD1 (6 bases). V lost 2 bases and J 6 bases, leaving 9 bases between the germline ends. Germline V gene data show CDR1 as SGHNT and CDR2 as YYREEE (reference sequence). CDR3 length: 12 amino acids.

The DNA of the CDR3 is TGCGCCAGCAGCCAAGTCGACAGGGGGTCTGGCTACACCTTC. As protein: CASSQVDRGSGYTF. The chain combines TRBV4-1 with TRBJ1-2, with TRBD1 matching over 9 bases. V dropped 1 base and J dropped 7; count of bases not matched to a gene: 4. CDR1 is MGHRA, CDR2 YSYEKL, per germline. The CDR3 has 14 amino acids.

This chain uses TRBV28 with TRBJ1-6; 8 bases match TRBD1. The CDR3 totals 14 residues. The germline V gene has CDR1 MDHEN and CDR2 SYDVKM. With 6 bases clipped from V and 9 bases from J, the junction kept 7 bases outside the gene matches. CDR3 in DNA: TGTGCCAGCAGCGCAGGGGGCGTGAGTTCACCCCTCCACTTT. Translation: CASSAGGVSSPLHF.

The rearrangement links TRBV5-6 to TRBJ1-2, with TRBD1 matching 10 bases. Germline CDR1 and CDR2: SGHDT and YYEEEE. The CDR3 runs 15 residues. J was trimmed by 8 bases and V by 0 bases; bases with no gene match: 7. CDR3 nucleotide sequence: TGTGCCAGCAGCTTGGTAGTGACAGGGGGCGACGGCTACACCTTC. Amino acid sequence: CASSLVVTGGDGYTF. The full variable domain, rest sourced from reference TRBV5-6 and TRBJ1-2, is DAGVTQSPTHLIKTRGQQVTLRCSPKSGHDTVSWYQQALGQGPQFIFQYYEEEERQRGNFPDRFSGHQFPNYSSELNVNALLLGDSALYLCASSLVVTGGDGYTFGSGTRLTVV.